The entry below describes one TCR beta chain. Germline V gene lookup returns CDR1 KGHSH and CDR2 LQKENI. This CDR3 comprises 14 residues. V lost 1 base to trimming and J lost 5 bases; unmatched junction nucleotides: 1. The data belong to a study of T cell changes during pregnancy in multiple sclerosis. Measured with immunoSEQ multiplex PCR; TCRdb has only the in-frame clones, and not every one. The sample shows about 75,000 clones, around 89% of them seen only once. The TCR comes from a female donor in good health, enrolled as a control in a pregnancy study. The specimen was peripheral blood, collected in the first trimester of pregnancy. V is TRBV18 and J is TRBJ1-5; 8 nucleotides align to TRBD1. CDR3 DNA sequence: TGTGCCAGCTCACCACAGGACAGGGATCAGCCCCAGCATTTT. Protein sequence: CASSPQDRDQPQHF.